One and the same sample provided the 19 T cell receptor beta chains below, sequenced in a study of T cells in Graves' hyperthyroidism and ophthalmopathy. From RNA transcripts, TCR beta CDR3 regions were amplified. The TCR CDR3 first-round RT-PCR relied on the HTBI primer set. TCRdb reanalysed the multiplex PCR reads using MiXCR and keeps one entry per CDR3 protein. The sample has hundreds of thousands of distinct CDR3 sequences, 35% to 45% seen once; the top ten hold more than 7%. The source material was blood. Receptor source: a man aged 18 to 35 with Graves' hyperthyroidism.

There are many counts of this clonotype. The rearrangement uses TRBV29-1 and TRBJ2-5, with D tentatively TRBD1 or TRBD2 (5 bases each). There are 15 residues in the CDR3. Germline V lookup: CDR1 SQVTM, CDR2 ANQGSEA. Trimming left V 0 bases short and J 5 bases short, with 16 bases between. CDR3 in DNA: TGCAGCGTTGAAGATACCAGAGATTGGGGGGAGACCCAGTACTTC. Amino acid sequence: CSVEDTRDWGETQYF.

CDR3 in DNA: TGTGCCAGCAGCTTAATTAACACCGGGGAGAAGGGTGGCTACACCTTC. Translation gives CASSLINTGEKGGYTF. The rearrangement uses TRBV7-2 and TRBJ1-2; no clear D. The V and J ends lost 2 bases and 7 bases respectively, with 20 bases between them. The germline V gene encodes CDR1 SGHTA and CDR2 FQGNSA. This CDR3 has 16 residues.

This clonotype came up many times. The V call is TRBV15, the J call TRBJ1-1; D is unclear. The CDR3 length is 16 residues. Germline V gene data show CDR1 as LNHNV and CDR2 as YYDKDF (reference sequence). V was cut by 2 bases and J by 3 bases, with 16 bases left in between. As DNA, the CDR3 is TGTGCCACCAGCAGATCCTTTAGCAACAGAGACACTGAAGCTTTCTTT. Its protein is CATSRSFSNRDTEAFF.

V usage is TRBV29-1 and J usage is TRBJ1-1, with D maybe TRBD1 (5 bases). This CDR3 comprises 14 residues. In germline, CDR1 is SQVTM, CDR2 ANQGSEA. V shed 6 bases and J shed 7 bases, with 21 bases lying between them. CDR3 amino acids: CSVVRPGSLSEAFF. The CDR3, as DNA: TGCAGCGTCGTTCGGCCAGGGAGCTTAAGTGAAGCTTTCTTT.

In its sample, this clonotype was seen many times. V and J are TRBV2 and TRBJ1-1; no firm D call. Germline V gene sequence: CDR1 SNHLY, CDR2 FYNNEI. V was cut by 7 bases and J by 6 bases, with 9 bases left in between. The CDR3 is 11 residues long. The CDR3 DNA reads as TGTGCCAGCATTGAGGGTCCTGAAGCTTTCTTT. Protein product: CASIEGPEAFF.

This clonotype was seen more than once but under ten times. The chain uses TRBV2 and TRBJ2-6; no clear D. The CDR3 runs to 15 residues. Deletions cut 2 bases from V and 4 bases from J, with 9 bases between. CDR1 is SNHLY, CDR2 FYNNEI, per germline. CDR3 in DNA: TGTGCCAGCAGTGAACAGCTAGGAGGGGCCAACGTCCTGACTTTC. Translation: CASSEQLGGANVLTF.

This clonotype has ten or more counts. The rearrangement joins TRBV10-3 to TRBJ1-3, with D perhaps matching TRBD1 (5 bases). Per germline, CDR1 ENHRY and CDR2 SYGVKD. This CDR3 contains 15 residues. Trimming pared 6 bases from V and 3 bases from J, leaving 15 bases between. The CDR3 loop reads CAISRPPGDGNTIYF. CDR3 coding DNA: TGTGCCATCAGCCGCCCTCCGGGGGATGGAAACACCATATATTTT.

The chain couples TRBV5-1 to TRBJ1-5; D is unresolved. Germline V gene lookup returns CDR1 SGHRS and CDR2 YFSETQ. This CDR3 region has 19 residues. V lost 0 bases to trimming and J lost 4 bases, with 23 bases between them. CDR3: CASSLVGSPLTRLNQPQHF. For the CDR3, the DNA is TGCGCCAGCAGCTTGGTGGGCAGCCCTTTAACACGCCTGAATCAGCCCCAGCATTTT.

The V and J genes are TRBV29-1 and TRBJ2-7; D is perhaps TRBD1 (5 bases). This CDR3 spans 10 amino acids. CDR1 is SQVTM, CDR2 ANQGSEA, per germline. The CDR3 coding sequence is TGCAGTGCTGGGGCCCGGGAGCAGTACTTC. Its translation is CSAGAREQYF.

This clonotype was recorded at least ten times. The V gene is TRBV7-2, the J gene TRBJ1-4; TRBD1 agrees at 7 bases. The CDR3 spans 14 residues. The junction had 8 bases not matched to a gene; V was cut back by 5 bases and J by 8 bases. CDR1 is SGHTA, CDR2 FQGNSA, per germline. CDR3 amino acids: CASSPTGSGEKLFF. CDR3 nucleotides: TGTGCCAGCAGCCCGACAGGGTCAGGAGAAAAACTGTTTTTT.

There are many counts of this clonotype. The chain links TRBV15 to TRBJ1-5; D is possibly TRBD1 (5 bases). Trimming took 5 bases from V and 0 from J, leaving 14 bases between them. CDR3 length: 16 residues. Germline-derived CDR1 and CDR2 are LNHNV and YYDKDF (reference sequence). The CDR3 nucleotides are TGTGCCACCAGCCCTCGGAAAGGGGATAGCAATCAGCCCCAGCATTTT. As protein: CATSPRKGDSNQPQHF.

The V and J genes are TRBV6-5 and TRBJ2-7; no reliable D call. The V gene lost 0 bases and the J gene lost 4 bases, with 19 bases spanning the gap. The CDR3 has 17 amino acids. Looked up from germline, CDR1 is MNHEY and CDR2 is SVGAGI. CDR3 DNA sequence: TGTGCCAGCAGTTACTCTAGACCCTCGCCATTACCTTACGAGCAGTACTTC. It is translated as CASSYSRPSPLPYEQYF.

This clonotype has ten or more counts. This chain joins TRBV19 and TRBJ1-1; no reliable D call. V shed 5 bases and J shed 3 bases, with 16 bases lying between them. The CDR3 length is 15 residues. CDR1 LNHDA and CDR2 SQIVND come from the germline V gene (reference sequence). The CDR3 region has the DNA TGTGCCAGTAGTGACCCTCCCGGCAGTTACACTGAAGCTTTCTTT. It codes for CASSDPPGSYTEAFF. Variable domain in full (rest from reference TRBV19 and TRBJ1-1): DGGITQSPKYLFRKEGQNVTLSCEQNLNHDAMYWYRQDPGQGLRLIYYSQIVNDFQKGDIAEGYSVSREKKESFPLTVTSAQKNPTAFYLCASSDPPGSYTEAFFGQGTRLTVV.

This chain connects TRBV6-5 to TRBJ2-5, with TRBD2 identical over 9 bases. CDR3 length equals 17 residues. Trimming at V came to 5 bases and at J to 4 bases, leaving 14 bases not matched to a gene. Germline V gene sequence: CDR1 MNHEY, CDR2 SVGAGI. The CDR3: CASSEGVSGGTGETQYF. The DNA for the CDR3 is TGTGCCAGCAGTGAAGGGGTTAGCGGGGGTACTGGAGAGACCCAGTACTTC.

A note on this clonotype: One end of the junction is discordant with germline, which a read error may explain. The chain uses TRBV7-9 and TRBJ2-7; TRBD1 matches 8 bases. CDR3 size: 14 residues. Germline CDR1 is SEHNR and CDR2 is FQNEAQ (reference sequence). For the CDR3, the DNA is TGTGCCAGCAGCTCGGGACAGGACCTCTACAAGCAGTACTTC. Protein product: CASSSGQDLYKQYF.

This chain joins TRBV19 and TRBJ1-5; D possibly corresponds to TRBD1 (6 bases). The ends were cut back, 8 bases at V and 2 bases at J, with 16 bases in the middle. The germline gives CDR1 LNHDA, CDR2 SQIVND (reference sequence). This CDR3 has 15 amino acids. DNA for the CDR3: TGTGCCAGTGGTAAAGGGGACATCCGCAATCAGCCCCAGCATTTT. Its protein is CASGKGDIRNQPQHF.

The chain links TRBV12-3 or TRBV12-4 to TRBJ1-1; weak D call: TRBD1 (5 bases). CDR3 length equals 15 residues. V was clipped by 5 bases and J by 4 bases, with 17 bases between them. In DNA form, the CDR3 reads TGTGCCAGCAGTCTAATCTCGGGGCGCAGCACTGAAGCTTTCTTT. It codes for CASSLISGRSTEAFF.

This clonotype was observed a handful of times. The genes are TRBV9 and TRBJ1-6; 7 bases align to TRBD1. Germline lookup yields CDR1 SGDLS and CDR2 YYNGEE. CDR3 length: 16 residues. V shed 4 bases, J shed 0 bases, and the junction held 4 bases outside the gene matches. The CDR3 region is CASSFRDSSYNSPLHF. CDR3 nucleotides: TGTGCCAGCAGCTTTCGGGACAGCTCCTATAATTCACCCCTCCACTTT.

The rearrangement links TRBV7-9 to TRBJ1-6; the match to TRBD1 covers 11 bases. The germline gives CDR1 SEHNR, CDR2 FQNEAQ (reference sequence). Losses at the gene ends were 4 bases for V and 9 bases for J; bases not matched to a gene: 5. The CDR3 is 15 amino acids. The CDR3 reads CASSSGTGGFSPLHF. CDR3 DNA: TGTGCCAGCAGCTCGGGGACAGGGGGATTTTCACCCCTCCACTTT.